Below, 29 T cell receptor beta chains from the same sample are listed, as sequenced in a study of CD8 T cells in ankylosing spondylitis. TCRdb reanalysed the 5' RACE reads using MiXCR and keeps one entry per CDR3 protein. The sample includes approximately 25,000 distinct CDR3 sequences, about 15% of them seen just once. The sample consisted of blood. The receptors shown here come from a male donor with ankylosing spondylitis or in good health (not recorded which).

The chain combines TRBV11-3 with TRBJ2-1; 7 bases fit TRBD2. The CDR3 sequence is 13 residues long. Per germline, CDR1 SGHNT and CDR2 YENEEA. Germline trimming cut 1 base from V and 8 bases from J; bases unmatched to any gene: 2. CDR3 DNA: TGTGCCAGCAGCTTAGTCGCGGGGGATGAGCAGTTCTTC. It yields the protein CASSLVAGDEQFF. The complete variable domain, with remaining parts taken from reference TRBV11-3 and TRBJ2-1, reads EAGVVQSPRYKIIEKKQPVAFWCNPISGHNTLYWYLQNLGQGPELLIRYENEEAVDDSQLPKDRFSAERLKGVDSTLKIQPAELGDSAVYLCASSLVAGDEQFFGPGTRLTVL.

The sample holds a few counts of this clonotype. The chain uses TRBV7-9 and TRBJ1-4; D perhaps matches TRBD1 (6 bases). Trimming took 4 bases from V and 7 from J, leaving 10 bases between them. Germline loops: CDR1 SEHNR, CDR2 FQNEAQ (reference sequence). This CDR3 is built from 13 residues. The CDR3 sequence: CASSYREGEKLFF. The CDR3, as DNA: TGTGCCAGCAGCTACAGGGAGGGTGAAAAACTGTTTTTT.

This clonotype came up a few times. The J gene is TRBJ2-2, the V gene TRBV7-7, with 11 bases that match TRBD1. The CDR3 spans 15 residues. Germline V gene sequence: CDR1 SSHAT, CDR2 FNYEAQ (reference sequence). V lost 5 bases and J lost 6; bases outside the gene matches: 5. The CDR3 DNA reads TGTGCCAGCAGCCTCGGGACAGGGGGGTCCGGGGAGCTGTTTTTT. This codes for CASSLGTGGSGELFF.

CDR3 coding DNA: TGTGCCAGCAGCTTTGGCAGCAGGGTCATGGCTTACAATGAGCAGTTCTTC. Its translation is CASSFGSRVMAYNEQFF. V is TRBV5-6 and J is TRBJ2-1; weak D call: TRBD1 (5 bases). The germline V and J ends were trimmed by 2 bases and 4 bases, with 19 bases remaining between them. Germline V gene data show CDR1 as SGHDT and CDR2 as YYEEEE. The CDR3 spans 17 residues.

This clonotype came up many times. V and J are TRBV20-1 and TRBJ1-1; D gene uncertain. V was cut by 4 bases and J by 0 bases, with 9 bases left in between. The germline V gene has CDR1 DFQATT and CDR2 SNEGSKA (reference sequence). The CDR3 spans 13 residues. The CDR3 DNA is TGCAGTGCTAAGGGCGTAGTGAACACTGAAGCTTTCTTT. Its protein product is CSAKGVVNTEAFF.

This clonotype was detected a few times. Here the CDR3 reads CSYQRGEKLFF. In DNA, the CDR3 is TGCAGTTACCAAAGGGGGGAAAAACTGTTTTTT. The gene calls are TRBV20-1 and TRBJ1-4, with D perhaps TRBD1 (6 bases). Germline V gene lookup returns CDR1 DFQATT and CDR2 SNEGSKA (reference sequence). The CDR3 covers 11 residues. The V and J ends lost 8 bases and 8 bases respectively, with 12 bases between them.

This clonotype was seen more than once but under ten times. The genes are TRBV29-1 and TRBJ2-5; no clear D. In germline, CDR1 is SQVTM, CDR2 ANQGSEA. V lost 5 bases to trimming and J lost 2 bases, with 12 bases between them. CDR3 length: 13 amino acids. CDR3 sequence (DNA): TGCAGCGTTCGGGCAATCAGACAAGAGACCCAGTACTTC. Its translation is CSVRAIRQETQYF.

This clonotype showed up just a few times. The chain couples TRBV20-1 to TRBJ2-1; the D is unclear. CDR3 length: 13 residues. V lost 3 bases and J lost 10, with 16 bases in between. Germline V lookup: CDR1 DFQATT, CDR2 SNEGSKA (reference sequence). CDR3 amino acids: CSASTHPLGEQFF. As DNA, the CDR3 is TGCAGTGCTAGCACCCACCCCTTGGGGGAGCAGTTCTTC.

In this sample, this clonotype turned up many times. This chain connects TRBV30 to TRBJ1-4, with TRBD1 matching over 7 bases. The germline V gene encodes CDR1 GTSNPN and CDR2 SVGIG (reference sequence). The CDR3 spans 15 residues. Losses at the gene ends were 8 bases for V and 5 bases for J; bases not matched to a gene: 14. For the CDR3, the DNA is TGTGCCACAGACCGGGACAGCGTCAGGAATGAAAAACTGTTTTTT. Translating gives CATDRDSVRNEKLFF.

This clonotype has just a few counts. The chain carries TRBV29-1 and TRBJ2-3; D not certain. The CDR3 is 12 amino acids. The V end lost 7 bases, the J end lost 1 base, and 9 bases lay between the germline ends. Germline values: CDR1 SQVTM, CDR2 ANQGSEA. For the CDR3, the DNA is TGCAGCGAAAGCGTTCGCACAGATACGCAGTATTTT. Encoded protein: CSESVRTDTQYF.

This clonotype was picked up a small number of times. CDR3 loop: CASSKSQGMNTEAFF. The CDR3 DNA follows: TGTGCCAGCAGTAAATCCCAGGGAATGAACACTGAAGCTTTCTTT. The chain is built from TRBV6-5 and TRBJ1-1; TRBD1 might be the D (5 bases). CDR1 and CDR2 from the germline V gene are MNHEY and SVGAGI. This CDR3 contains 15 residues. Deletions cut 5 bases from V and 0 bases from J, with 13 bases between.

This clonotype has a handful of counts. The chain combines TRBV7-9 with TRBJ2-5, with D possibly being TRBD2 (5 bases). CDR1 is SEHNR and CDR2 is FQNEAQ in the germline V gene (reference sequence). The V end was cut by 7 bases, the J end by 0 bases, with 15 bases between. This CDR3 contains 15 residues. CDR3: CASTPEGENQETQYF. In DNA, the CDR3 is TGTGCCAGCACCCCCGAGGGAGAAAACCAAGAGACCCAGTACTTC.

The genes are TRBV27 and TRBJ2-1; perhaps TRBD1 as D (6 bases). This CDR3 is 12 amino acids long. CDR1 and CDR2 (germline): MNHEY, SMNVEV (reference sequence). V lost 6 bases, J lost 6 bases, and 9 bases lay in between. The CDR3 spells CASRQGGNEQFF. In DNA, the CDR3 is TGTGCCAGCAGACAAGGGGGCAATGAGCAGTTCTTC.

CDR3: CASSLDRGKKTQYF. CDR3 nucleotides: TGTGCCAGCAGCTTAGATCGGGGAAAGAAGACCCAGTACTTC. J is TRBJ2-5 and V is TRBV11-2; D might be TRBD2 (5 bases). The CDR3 is 14 residues long. Trimming pared 0 bases from V and 6 bases from J, leaving 11 bases between. Germline V lookup: CDR1 SGHAT, CDR2 FQNNGV.

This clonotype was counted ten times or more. DNA for the CDR3: TGTGCCAGCAGCCCTACGTCTGGGGCCGACACAGATACGCAGTATTTT. This codes for CASSPTSGADTDTQYF. The chain is built from TRBV9 and TRBJ2-3, with a possible D match to TRBD1 (5 bases). The CDR3 loop spans 16 amino acids. From germline, CDR1 is SGDLS and CDR2 YYNGEE. The germline V and J ends were trimmed by 4 bases and 2 bases, with 17 bases remaining between them. Complete variable domain (other parts from reference TRBV9 and TRBJ2-3): DSGVTQTPKHLITATGQRVTLRCSPRSGDLSVYWYQQSLDQGLQFLIQYYNGEERAKGNILERFSAQQFPDLHSELNLSSLELGDSALYFCASSPTSGADTDTQYFGPGTRLTVL.

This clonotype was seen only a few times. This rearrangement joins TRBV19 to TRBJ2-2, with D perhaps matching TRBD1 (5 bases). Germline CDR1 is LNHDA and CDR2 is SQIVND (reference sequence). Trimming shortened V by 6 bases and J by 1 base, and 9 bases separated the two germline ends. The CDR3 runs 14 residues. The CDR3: CASRLQENTGELFF. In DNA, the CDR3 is TGTGCCAGTAGGTTACAGGAGAACACCGGGGAGCTGTTTTTT.

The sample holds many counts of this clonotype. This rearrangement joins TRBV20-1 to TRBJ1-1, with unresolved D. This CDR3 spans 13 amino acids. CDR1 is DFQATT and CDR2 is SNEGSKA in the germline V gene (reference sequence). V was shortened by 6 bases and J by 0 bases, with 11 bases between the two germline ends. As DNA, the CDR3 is TGCAGTGCAAGACAAGATTTGAACACTGAAGCTTTCTTT. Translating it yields CSARQDLNTEAFF.

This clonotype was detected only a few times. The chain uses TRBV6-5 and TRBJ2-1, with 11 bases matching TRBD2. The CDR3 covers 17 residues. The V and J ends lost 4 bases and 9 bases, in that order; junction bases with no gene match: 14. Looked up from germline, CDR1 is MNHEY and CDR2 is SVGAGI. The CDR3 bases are TGTGCCAGCAGTTCCCTAGCTAGCGGGGGGCCAAGGGCTGAGCAGTTCTTC. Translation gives CASSSLASGGPRAEQFF.

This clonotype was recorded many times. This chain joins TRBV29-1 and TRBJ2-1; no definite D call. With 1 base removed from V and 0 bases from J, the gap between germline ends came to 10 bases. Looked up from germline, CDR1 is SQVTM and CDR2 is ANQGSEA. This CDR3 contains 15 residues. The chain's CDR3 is CSVEGGQSSYNEQFF. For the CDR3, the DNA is TGCAGCGTTGAAGGCGGCCAGAGCTCCTACAATGAGCAGTTCTTC.

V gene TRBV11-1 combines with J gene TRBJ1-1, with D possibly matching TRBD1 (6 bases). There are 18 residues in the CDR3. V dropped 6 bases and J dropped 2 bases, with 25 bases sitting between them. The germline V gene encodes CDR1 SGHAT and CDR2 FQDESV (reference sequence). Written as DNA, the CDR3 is TGTGCCAGCAGGCCACCAGGACAGATCCACAGGTCTAACACTGAAGCTTTCTTT. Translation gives CASRPPGQIHRSNTEAFF.

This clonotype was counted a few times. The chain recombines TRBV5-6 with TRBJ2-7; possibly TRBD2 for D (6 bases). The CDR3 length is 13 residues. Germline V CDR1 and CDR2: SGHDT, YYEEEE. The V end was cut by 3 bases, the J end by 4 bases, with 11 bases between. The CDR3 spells CASSSTGRYEQYF. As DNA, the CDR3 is TGTGCCAGCAGCTCGACTGGGAGGTACGAGCAGTACTTC.

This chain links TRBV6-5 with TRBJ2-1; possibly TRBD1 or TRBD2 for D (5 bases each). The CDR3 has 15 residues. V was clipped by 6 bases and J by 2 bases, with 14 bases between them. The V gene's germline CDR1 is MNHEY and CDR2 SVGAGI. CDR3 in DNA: TGTGCCAGCAGCCTGGATGGGGGACCCTACAATGAGCAGTTCTTC. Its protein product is CASSLDGGPYNEQFF.

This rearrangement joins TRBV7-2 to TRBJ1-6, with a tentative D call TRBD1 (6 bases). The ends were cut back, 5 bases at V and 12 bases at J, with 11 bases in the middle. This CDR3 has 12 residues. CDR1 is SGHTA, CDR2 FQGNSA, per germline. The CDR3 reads CASSPQQGPLHF. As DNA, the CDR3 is TGTGCCAGCAGCCCACAACAGGGACCCCTCCACTTT.

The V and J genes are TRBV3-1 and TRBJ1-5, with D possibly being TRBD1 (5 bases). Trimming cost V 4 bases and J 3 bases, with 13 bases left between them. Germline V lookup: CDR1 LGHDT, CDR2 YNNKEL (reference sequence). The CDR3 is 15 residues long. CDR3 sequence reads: CASSPDSLVNQPQHF. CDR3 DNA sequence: TGTGCCAGCAGCCCCGACAGCCTAGTCAATCAGCCCCAGCATTTT.

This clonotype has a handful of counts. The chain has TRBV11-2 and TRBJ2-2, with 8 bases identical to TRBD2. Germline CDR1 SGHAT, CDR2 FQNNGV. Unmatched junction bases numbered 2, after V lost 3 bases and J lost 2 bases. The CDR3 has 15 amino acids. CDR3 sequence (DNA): TGTGCCAGCAGCTTCCGGGGGGGAAACACCGGGGAGCTGTTTTTT. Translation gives CASSFRGGNTGELFF.

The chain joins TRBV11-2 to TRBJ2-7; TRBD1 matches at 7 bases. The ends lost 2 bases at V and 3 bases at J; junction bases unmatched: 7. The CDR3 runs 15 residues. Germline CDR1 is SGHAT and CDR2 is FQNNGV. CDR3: CASSLNRGPFYEQYV. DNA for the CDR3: TGTGCCAGCAGCTTAAACAGGGGCCCCTTCTACGAGCAGTACGTC.

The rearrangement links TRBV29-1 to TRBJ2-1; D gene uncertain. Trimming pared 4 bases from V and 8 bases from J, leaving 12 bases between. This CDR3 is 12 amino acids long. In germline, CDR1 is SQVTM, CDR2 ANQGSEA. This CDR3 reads CSVALLWDEQFF. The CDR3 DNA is TGCAGCGTTGCCCTCCTCTGGGATGAGCAGTTCTTC.

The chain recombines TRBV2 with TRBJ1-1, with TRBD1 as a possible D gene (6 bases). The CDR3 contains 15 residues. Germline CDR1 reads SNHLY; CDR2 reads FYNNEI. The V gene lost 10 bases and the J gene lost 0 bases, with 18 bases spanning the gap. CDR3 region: CATQQGLSMNTEAFF. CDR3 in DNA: TGTGCCACTCAACAGGGACTTAGCATGAACACTGAAGCTTTCTTT.

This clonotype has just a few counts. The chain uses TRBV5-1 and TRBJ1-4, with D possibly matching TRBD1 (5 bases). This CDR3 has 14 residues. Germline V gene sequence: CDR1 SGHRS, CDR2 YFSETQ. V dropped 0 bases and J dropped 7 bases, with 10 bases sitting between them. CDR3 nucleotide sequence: TGCGCCAGCAGCTTGGGGGGGTCTGGTGAAAAACTGTTTTTT. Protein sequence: CASSLGGSGEKLFF.